Sequencing of this TCR beta chain was carried out in a study of memory CD4+ T cells and cytomegalovirus serostatus. Background on the study: Of the healthy Belgian adults, fewer than 10 were CMV seropositive and about 24 seronegative.

Study-wide results and caveats: Each of 60 to 80 CMV-associated TCRbeta sequences occurred in one to five individuals.

The CDR3 spans 15 residues. V was clipped by 0 bases and J by 4 bases, with 14 bases between them. Germline V gene sequence: CDR1 SGHDT, CDR2 YYEEEE. Details on this clone: Antigen unknown.

Single viable CD3+CD4+CD8-CD45RO+ cells were sorted as the memory CD4+ T cells. Some clones are missing from TCRdb's copy, which holds only in-frame ones; the method was immunoSEQ multiplex PCR. Here the sample spans some 52,000 clones, around 80% being singletons. This TCR was sampled from an adult in good health and CMV-seronegative. The sequenced sample consisted of memory CD4+ T cells from blood. The gene calls are TRBV5-6 and TRBJ2-7; D not certain. Here the CDR3 reads CASSLVWAAIYEQYF. For the CDR3, the DNA is TGTGCCAGCAGCTTGGTATGGGCAGCAATTTACGAGCAGTACTTC.